This T cell receptor (beta chain) was found in a study of control samples from healthy donors and cancer patients. The V end lost 4 bases, the J end lost 9 bases, and 9 bases lay between the germline ends. In germline, CDR1 is MNHEY, CDR2 SVGAGI. The CDR3 sequence is 11 residues long. The table came from immunoSEQ multiplex PCR; TCRdb's copy has only in-frame clones and leaves some out. The table has approximately 110,000 clones, around 89% seen once; the top ten hold under 20%. This rearrangement joins TRBV6-5 to TRBJ1-1; D possibly corresponds to TRBD1 (5 bases). The material sequenced was blood. The TCR originated in a woman aged 45-65 years in good health. CDR3 residues: CASSSGAKAFF. CDR3 DNA: TGTGCCAGCAGTTCCGGGGCAAAAGCTTTCTTT.